Below, 6 T cell receptor beta chains from the same sample are listed, as sequenced in a study of T cell repertoires in cytomegalovirus infection (dated by TCRdb to about 2019). The antigens of these receptors remain unknown. This specimen's treatment or condition label, per the study, means: in vitro stimulation with specific CMV peptide epitopes to enrich CMV-specific T cells. Sequencing was performed on an Illumina HiSeq 1500. The public reads were quality trimmed at Q25 with fastp and then assembled into clones with MiXCR by TCRdb, keeping productive beta chains. Each entry merges the rows of one CDR3 protein and shows their most common DNA and genes. For this sample there are some 480,000 distinct CDR3 sequences; around 35% appear just once. Roughly a sixth of the sample rests with the top ten. The sample consisted of cultured PBMCs, taken from culture after CMV antigen stimulation. The source of these receptors is a human donor in good health (CMV status not recorded). Some clones in this sample may be carry-over from other donors' samples.

The chain combines TRBV6-6 with TRBJ2-7; either TRBD1 or TRBD2 may fit D (5 bases each). CDR1 is MNHNY, CDR2 SVGAGI, per germline (reference sequence). This CDR3 comprises 14 residues. The ends were cut back, 6 bases at V and 2 bases at J, with 14 bases in the middle. The DNA for the CDR3 is TGTGCCAGCAGGTCCGGGACGGAGACCTACGAGCAGTACTTC. As protein: CASRSGTETYEQYF.

This clonotype was detected only a few times. V is TRBV6-4 and J is TRBJ1-2, with TRBD1 matching over 10 bases. V was pared by 5 bases and J by 5 bases, with 8 bases of the junction left unmatched. Germline V gene lookup returns CDR1 MRHNA and CDR2 SNTAGT. This CDR3 comprises 15 residues. This chain's CDR3 is CASSRPRDRGYGYTF. The DNA for the CDR3 is TGTGCCAGCAGTCGCCCTAGGGACAGGGGATATGGCTACACCTTC.

Details on this clonotype: One junction end disagrees with the germline gene, perhaps due to a read error. The chain links TRBV6-2 or TRBV6-3 to TRBJ1-1, with TRBD1 as a possible D gene (6 bases). Germline V lookup: CDR1 MNHEY, CDR2 SVGEGT. CDR3 length: 14 residues. Here the CDR3 reads CASRQIGQNPEAFF. CDR3 in DNA: TGTGCCAGCAGGCAAATTGGACAGAACCCTGAAGCTTTCTTT.

This clonotype occurred many times. The V gene is TRBV7-2, the J gene TRBJ2-1, with D perhaps matching TRBD1 or TRBD2 (5 bases each). Germline CDR1 SGHTA, CDR2 FQGNSA. The length of the CDR3 is 17 residues. The V end was cut by 5 bases, the J end by 0 bases, with 17 bases between. The CDR3 DNA follows: TGTGCCAGCAGCCCCCGGACGGGACCCATCTCCTACAATGAGCAGTTCTTC. Amino acids: CASSPRTGPISYNEQFF.

This clonotype showed up just once. The chain links TRBV7-6 to TRBJ2-3; no clear D. Trimming stripped 5 bases from V and 5 bases from J, with 8 bases between. Germline CDR1 and CDR2: SGHVS and FNYEAQ. This CDR3 region has 12 residues. The CDR3 loop reads CASSQVVDTQYF. The CDR3 DNA is TGTGCCAGCAGCCAGGTTGTAGATACGCAGTATTTT.

This chain links TRBV12-3 or TRBV12-4 with TRBJ2-5; D is undetermined. This CDR3 comprises 16 residues. V was shortened by 1 base and J by 0 bases, with 12 bases between the two germline ends. CDR3 region: CASSLEDRAYQETQYF. The CDR3, as DNA: TGTGCCAGCAGTTTAGAGGACCGGGCGTACCAAGAGACCCAGTACTTC.